This passage covers 13 T cell receptor beta chains from one sample sequenced in a study of T cells in Graves' hyperthyroidism and ophthalmopathy. Amplified TCR beta CDR3 regions derived from RNA transcripts. The study used the HTBI primer set for a first-round RT-PCR of the TCR CDR3. Via MiXCR, TCRdb re-called the multiplex PCR reads, giving one row per CDR3 protein. Altogether 800,000 or so distinct CDR3 sequences are present, around 38% being singletons, with the ten largest covering approximately 8.7%. The sequenced sample consisted of blood. These receptors were taken from a young man with Graves' hyperthyroidism.

The gene calls are TRBV7-2 and TRBJ2-3; D is perhaps TRBD2 (5 bases). The ends were cut back, 7 bases at V and 0 bases at J, with 11 bases in the middle. The germline V gene encodes CDR1 SGHTA and CDR2 FQGNSA. The CDR3 is 14 residues long. CDR3 loop: CASKRLPSTDTQYF. CDR3 sequence (DNA): TGTGCCAGCAAGAGACTACCAAGCACAGATACGCAGTATTTT.

This clonotype was recorded a few times. This chain uses TRBV10-3 with TRBJ2-5, with D possibly TRBD2 on 7 matching bases. The CDR3 has 14 residues. Germline CDR1 and CDR2: ENHRY and SYGVKD. Trimming removed 3 bases at V and 4 bases at J, with 12 bases between. CDR3 amino acids: CAISDPGEGETQYF. The CDR3 coding sequence is TGTGCCATCAGTGACCCAGGGGAGGGAGAGACCCAGTACTTC.

This clonotype was seen ten or more times. This chain uses TRBV7-3 with TRBJ2-5; D remains unclear. Germline CDR1 reads SGHTA; CDR2 reads FQGTGA. Trimming removed 5 bases from V and 5 bases from J, with 12 bases in between. This CDR3 has 13 residues. DNA for the CDR3: TGTGCCAGCAGCCTCTGGAGCCATGAGACCCAGTACTTC. It translates to CASSLWSHETQYF.

This clonotype was found many times. The chain links TRBV7-9 to TRBJ1-1; maybe TRBD1 (5 bases). Germline CDR1 SEHNR, CDR2 FQNEAQ (reference sequence). This CDR3 region has 14 residues. The germline V and J ends were trimmed by 7 bases and 1 base, with 13 bases remaining between them. The DNA for the CDR3 is TGTGCCAGCACCCACACACAGGAGAACACTGAAGCTTTCTTT. Translation gives CASTHTQENTEAFF.

This clonotype occurred many times. The chain couples TRBV9 to TRBJ1-4, with no clear D. The CDR3 contains 14 residues. Trimming removed 0 bases at V and 4 bases at J, with 7 bases between. CDR1 is SGDLS, CDR2 YYNGEE, per germline. In nucleotides, the CDR3 is TGTGCCAGCAGCGTAGATATGGGTAATGAAAAACTGTTTTTT. Its protein product is CASSVDMGNEKLFF.

CDR3 sequence (DNA): TGTGCCACCAGTCAATTAGCCTATACCTACGAGCAGTACTTC. Protein: CATSQLAYTYEQYF. The gene calls are TRBV24-1 and TRBJ2-7; D uncertain. V lost 6 bases and J 2 bases, leaving 13 bases between the germline ends. This CDR3 spans 14 amino acids. The germline gives CDR1 KGHDR, CDR2 SFDVKD.

The V call is TRBV5-4, the J call TRBJ2-7; D not resolved. The CDR3 contains 15 residues. V lost 0 bases and J 3 bases, leaving 13 bases between the germline ends. Germline CDR1 reads SGHNT; CDR2 reads YYREEE (reference sequence). CDR3 coding DNA: TGTGCCAGCAGCTTGGGCCGCAACAGAAACTACGAGCAGTACTTC. Its protein product is CASSLGRNRNYEQYF.

Turning to this clonotype: A much larger clone lies one base from this, so it may be a read error. J is TRBJ2-7 and V is TRBV7-4; D uncertain. The length of the CDR3 is 13 residues. V was trimmed by 5 bases and J by 2 bases, leaving 10 bases between them. From germline, CDR1 is SGHVT and CDR2 SQSDAQ. This chain's CDR3 is CASSVEAAYEQYF. The CDR3 bases are TGTGCCAGCAGCGTAGAAGCCGCCTACGAGCAGTACTTC.

This clonotype has at least ten counts. This chain connects TRBV19 to TRBJ1-1; 7 bases align to TRBD1. J gave up 6 bases and V 6 bases, and 7 bases lay outside the gene matches. Germline CDR1 and CDR2: LNHDA and SQIVND (reference sequence). This CDR3 has 13 amino acids. The CDR3 region has the DNA TGTGCCAGTAGCGAACAGGGGAGGCCTGAAGCTTTCTTT. Translation: CASSEQGRPEAFF.

The chain couples TRBV5-5 to TRBJ1-1; D remains ambiguous. The CDR3 loop spans 13 amino acids. Germline CDR1 reads SGHKS; CDR2 reads YYEKEE (reference sequence). Trimming shortened V by 0 bases and J by 3 bases, and 6 bases separated the two germline ends. The CDR3 DNA is TGTGCCAGCAGCTTGGAAAGGGACACTGAAGCTTTCTTT. It yields the protein CASSLERDTEAFF.

The chain recombines TRBV20-1 with TRBJ2-6; D perhaps matches TRBD1 (6 bases). Trimming stripped 2 bases from V and 2 bases from J, with 13 bases between. Germline-derived CDR1 and CDR2 are DFQATT and SNEGSKA (reference sequence). The CDR3 sequence is 16 residues long. CDR3 protein: CSARMRGNTGANVLTF. CDR3 nucleotide sequence: TGCAGTGCTAGAATGAGGGGGAACACTGGGGCCAACGTCCTGACTTTC.

The table lists this clonotype with a few counts. The chain uses TRBV9 and TRBJ1-1, with D hard to call. CDR3 length equals 14 residues. The germline gives CDR1 SGDLS, CDR2 YYNGEE. The V gene lost 4 bases and the J gene lost 10 bases, with 20 bases spanning the gap. CDR3 nucleotides: TGTGCCAGCAGCCAAGCGGTGAGAGGATGGATAGCTTTCTTT. As protein: CASSQAVRGWIAFF.

This clonotype was found a few times. This sequence joins TRBV9 and TRBJ2-7; no clear D. Germline V gene data show CDR1 as SGDLS and CDR2 as YYNGEE. There are 15 residues in the CDR3. Trimming cost V 0 bases and J 0 bases, with 10 bases left between them. Written as DNA, the CDR3 is TGTGCCAGCAGCGTAGCTCCCCTATCCTCCTACGAGCAGTACTTC. It translates to CASSVAPLSSYEQYF.